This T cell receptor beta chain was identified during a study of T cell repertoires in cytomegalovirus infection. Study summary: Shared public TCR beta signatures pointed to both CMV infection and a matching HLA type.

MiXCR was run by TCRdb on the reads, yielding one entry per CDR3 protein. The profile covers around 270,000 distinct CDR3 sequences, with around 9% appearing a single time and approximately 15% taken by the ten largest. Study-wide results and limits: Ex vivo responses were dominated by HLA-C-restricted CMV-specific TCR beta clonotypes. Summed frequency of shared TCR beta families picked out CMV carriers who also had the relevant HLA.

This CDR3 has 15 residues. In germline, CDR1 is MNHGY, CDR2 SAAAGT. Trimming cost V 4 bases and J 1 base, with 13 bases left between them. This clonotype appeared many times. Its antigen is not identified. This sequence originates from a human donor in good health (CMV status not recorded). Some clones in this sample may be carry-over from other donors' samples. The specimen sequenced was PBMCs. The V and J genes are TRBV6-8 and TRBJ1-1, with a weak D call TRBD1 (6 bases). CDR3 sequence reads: CASSSLGQPNTEAFF. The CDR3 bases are TGTGCCAGCAGTTCTCTAGGACAGCCGAACACTGAAGCTTTCTTT.